The 25 T cell receptor beta chains presented below share a single source sample, sequenced in a study of blood T cell repertoires in COVID-19 (dated by TCRdb to 2018 to 2020). Library preparation was by the immunoSEQ multiplex PCR assay. The table was pulled from immuneACCESS by TCRdb, which kept in-frame rearrangements only. Such tables lose some clones; where checked, under half of the loss comes from unresolved V genes, and the rest has no known cause. The sample table shows tens of thousands of clones, and approximately 77% are seen once. The ten largest clones capture 2% to 2.5% of the sample. What was sequenced was peripheral blood. The receptors were sampled from a man aged 70-80 years with COVID-19, enrolled during active disease.

The chain links TRBV7-3 to TRBJ2-1; the match to TRBD1 covers 8 bases. J gave up 3 bases and V 4 bases, and 2 bases lay outside the gene matches. This CDR3 region has 14 residues. Germline V gene sequence: CDR1 SGHTA, CDR2 FQGTGA. The CDR3 loop reads CASSSGTGYNEQFF. The CDR3 DNA reads as TGTGCCAGCAGCTCCGGGACAGGCTACAATGAGCAGTTCTTC. The complete variable domain, with remaining parts taken from reference TRBV7-3 and TRBJ2-1, reads GAGVSQTPSNKVTEKGKYVELRCDPISGHTALYWYRQSLGQGPEFLIYFQGTGAADDSGLPNDRFFAVRPEGSVSTLKIQRTERGDSAVYLCASSSGTGYNEQFFGPGTRLTVL.

This rearrangement joins TRBV27 to TRBJ2-3; 7 nucleotides align to TRBD1. The CDR3 is made up of 14 amino acids. With 6 bases clipped from V and 2 bases from J, the junction kept 5 bases outside the gene matches. Germline CDR1 reads MNHEY; CDR2 reads SMNVEV (reference sequence). This CDR3 reads CASRYRGPTDTQYF. The CDR3 DNA reads as TGTGCCAGCAGATACAGGGGCCCCACAGATACGCAGTATTTT.

J is TRBJ1-5 and V is TRBV29-1; TRBD1 matches 11 bases. CDR1 is SQVTM, CDR2 ANQGSEA, per germline. Trimming removed 4 bases from V and 5 bases from J; junction bases left unmatched: 13. CDR3 length: 17 amino acids. The CDR3: CSVAGTGGIGADQPQHF. CDR3 DNA: TGCAGCGTTGCCGGGACAGGGGGGATTGGTGCCGATCAGCCCCAGCATTTT.

This clone was seen more than once but under ten times. The chain has TRBV6-2 or TRBV6-3 and TRBJ1-5; D may be TRBD1 (5 bases). The CDR3 has 16 amino acids. The germline V gene encodes CDR1 MNHEY and CDR2 SVGEGT. The V end was cut by 0 bases, the J end by 0 bases, with 9 bases between. The CDR3 bases are TGTGCCAGCAGTTACTCCCCAGGACATAGCAATCAGCCCCAGCATTTT. Translation gives CASSYSPGHSNQPQHF.

This clone appeared a single time. The rearrangement links TRBV6-4 to TRBJ1-5; D remains ambiguous. Deletions cut 4 bases from V and 0 bases from J, with 7 bases between. Germline-derived CDR1 and CDR2 are MRHNA and SNTAGT. The CDR3 has 14 residues. The CDR3 sequence: CASSGLNSNQPQHF. DNA of the CDR3: TGTGCCAGCAGTGGCCTAAATAGCAATCAGCCCCAGCATTTT.

This rearrangement joins TRBV29-1 to TRBJ2-7, with D tentatively TRBD1 (6 bases). The CDR3 loop spans 13 amino acids. V was trimmed by 6 bases and J by 2 bases, leaving 14 bases between them. Germline V lookup: CDR1 SQVTM, CDR2 ANQGSEA. Here the CDR3 DNA reads TGCAGCGTCTTGACAGGCGGAACCTACGAGCAGTACTTC. Protein sequence: CSVLTGGTYEQYF.

V and J are TRBV28 and TRBJ1-2; D unclear. Per germline, CDR1 MDHEN and CDR2 SYDVKM. The CDR3 spans 12 residues. V shed 4 bases and J shed 7 bases, with 10 bases lying between them. CDR3 amino acids: CASSSLRSGYTF. The CDR3 region has the DNA TGTGCCAGCAGTTCGCTCCGTAGTGGCTACACCTTC.

The rearrangement uses TRBV7-2 and TRBJ1-2; D is unresolved. This CDR3 has 15 amino acids. Trimming left V 2 bases short and J 0 bases short, with 10 bases between. CDR1 is SGHTA, CDR2 FQGNSA, per germline. The CDR3 region is CASSLTQKANYGYTF. The DNA of the CDR3 is TGTGCCAGCAGCTTAACCCAGAAAGCTAACTATGGCTACACCTTC.

V is TRBV4-1 and J is TRBJ2-1; 8 nucleotides align to TRBD1. The CDR3 consists of 21 residues. Looked up from germline, CDR1 is MGHRA and CDR2 is YSYEKL. V shed 0 bases, J shed 4 bases, and the junction held 20 bases outside the gene matches. The CDR3 bases are TGCGCCAGCAGCCAAGATCCCCCGCAGGGGGCTACTCCACGGTCTTACAATGAGCAGTTCTTC. It codes for CASSQDPPQGATPRSYNEQFF.

V is TRBV7-2 and J is TRBJ2-1; weak D call: TRBD1 (6 bases). From germline, CDR1 is SGHTA and CDR2 FQGNSA. This CDR3 comprises 15 residues. V gave up 5 bases and J gave up 5 bases, with 16 bases separating them. For the CDR3, the DNA is TGTGCCAGCAGCCCGAGCTATCGGACAGACAATGAGCAGTTCTTC. Translated, it gives CASSPSYRTDNEQFF.

CDR3 sequence (DNA): TGTGCCACCAATCCGCGGACAGGGATCTACAATGAGCAGTTCTTC. Protein: CATNPRTGIYNEQFF. V and J are TRBV15 and TRBJ2-1; TRBD1 aligns across 8 bases. The CDR3 consists of 15 residues. Per germline, CDR1 LNHNV and CDR2 YYDKDF (reference sequence). Losses at the gene ends were 7 bases for V and 3 bases for J; bases not matched to a gene: 8.

The chain recombines TRBV6-2 or TRBV6-3 with TRBJ2-5, with 8 nucleotides matching TRBD2. Trimming cost V 6 bases and J 4 bases; bases outside gene matches: 10. The CDR3 has 15 residues. Germline lookup yields CDR1 MNHEY and CDR2 SVGEGT. CDR3 amino acids: CASSRPGGRRETQYF. CDR3 sequence (DNA): TGTGCCAGCAGCCGTCCGGGCGGGAGGAGAGAGACCCAGTACTTC.

V is TRBV9 and J is TRBJ1-1; a possible D gene is TRBD1 (6 bases). This CDR3 spans 14 amino acids. V gave up 0 bases and J gave up 4 bases, with 10 bases separating them. Germline V lookup: CDR1 SGDLS, CDR2 YYNGEE. The CDR3 sequence is CASSVVGRGTEAFF. In DNA form, the CDR3 reads TGTGCCAGCAGCGTAGTTGGCAGGGGCACTGAAGCTTTCTTT.

The chain carries TRBV30 and TRBJ2-7; 10 nucleotides agree with TRBD2. This CDR3 region has 14 residues. Germline V lookup: CDR1 GTSNPN, CDR2 SVGIG (reference sequence). J gave up 11 bases and V 3 bases, and 13 bases lay outside the gene matches. This chain's CDR3 is CAWRPPQREGREYF. CDR3 nucleotide sequence: TGTGCCTGGAGGCCCCCCCAGCGGGAGGGCCGAGAGTACTTC.

The V gene is TRBV6-5, the J gene TRBJ1-5; 7 nucleotides align to TRBD1. The CDR3 spans 15 residues. CDR1 and CDR2 from the germline V gene are MNHEY and SVGAGI. The trim removed 6 bases at V and 0 bases at J, leaving 5 bases unmatched. The CDR3 DNA follows: TGTGCCAGCAGAGGGGACAGCATTAGCAATCAGCCCCAGCATTTT. This gives the protein CASRGDSISNQPQHF.

The chain links TRBV6-2 or TRBV6-3 to TRBJ1-1, with 8 positions matching TRBD1. The CDR3 loop spans 14 amino acids. V was clipped by 4 bases and J by 0 bases; unmatched bases: 1. CDR1 and CDR2 from the germline V gene are MNHEY and SVGEGT. CDR3 sequence: CASSWDRLNTEAFF. The CDR3 bases are TGTGCCAGCAGTTGGGACAGGTTGAACACTGAAGCTTTCTTT.

This chain links TRBV7-6 with TRBJ1-6; D is possibly TRBD1 (6 bases). Trimming removed 6 bases from V and 7 bases from J, with 16 bases in between. There are 15 residues in the CDR3. CDR1 and CDR2 (germline): SGHVS, FNYEAQ. The CDR3 DNA reads as TGTGCCAGCAGGCCGGCCGGGACAACAAATTCACCCCTCCACTTT. The encoded protein is CASRPAGTTNSPLHF.

This sequence joins TRBV30 and TRBJ2-1, with TRBD1 as a possible D gene (5 bases). Germline assignment: CDR1 GTSNPN and CDR2 SVGIG (reference sequence). This CDR3 has 13 residues. Trimming shortened V by 3 bases and J by 6 bases, and 12 bases separated the two germline ends. CDR3 sequence reads: CAWSRQGGNEQFF. CDR3 sequence (DNA): TGTGCCTGGAGCCGTCAGGGTGGCAATGAGCAGTTCTTC.

Only a few counts were recorded for this clone. The J gene is TRBJ1-6, the V gene TRBV5-1; tentatively, D is TRBD1 (6 bases). CDR3 length: 14 amino acids. V was shortened by 0 bases and J by 9 bases, with 10 bases between the two germline ends. Germline V gives CDR1 SGHRS, CDR2 YFSETQ. In DNA, the CDR3 is TGCGCCAGCAGCTTGGAAGCCAGGGGTTCACCCCTCCACTTT. Its protein is CASSLEARGSPLHF.

The J gene is TRBJ2-7, the V gene TRBV9; possible D gene TRBD2, 5 bases. The CDR3 runs 12 residues. Trimming pared 8 bases from V and 2 bases from J, leaving 11 bases between. Germline assignment: CDR1 SGDLS and CDR2 YYNGEE. In DNA, the CDR3 is TGTGCCAGTTCGCCGGGAACCTACGAGCAGTACTTC. It translates to CASSPGTYEQYF.

This clone occurred a few times. One junction end disagrees with the germline gene, perhaps due to a read error. The genes are TRBV7-3 and TRBJ2-1; D possibly matches TRBD1 or TRBD2 (5 bases each). The V gene's germline CDR1 is SGHTA and CDR2 FQGTGA. CDR3 length: 13 residues. For the CDR3, the DNA is TGTGCCAGCAGCGTAACTAGTCTTTCCCCACAGGTCTTC. Amino acids: CASSVTSLSPQVF. Drawing the rest from reference TRBV7-3 and TRBJ2-1, the complete variable domain is GAGVSQTPSNKVTEKGKYVELRCDPISGHTALYWYRQSLGQGPEFLIYFQGTGAADDSGLPNDRFFAVRPEGSVSTLKIQRTERGDSAVYLCASSVTSLSPQVFGPGTRLTVL.

The chain uses TRBV19 and TRBJ1-1; D remains ambiguous. The CDR3 contains 13 residues. Trimming took off 6 bases at V and 1 base at J, with 9 bases between the two ends. From germline, CDR1 is LNHDA and CDR2 SQIVND (reference sequence). CDR3 sequence: CASSDTRNTEAFF. CDR3 DNA sequence: TGTGCCAGTAGCGACACCCGGAACACTGAAGCTTTCTTT.

This sequence joins TRBV7-8 and TRBJ2-1; D is possibly TRBD1 (6 bases). The V end was cut by 5 bases, the J end by 10 bases, with 24 bases between. Germline CDR1 and CDR2: SGHVS and FQNEAQ. The length of the CDR3 is 16 residues. CDR3 DNA sequence: TGTGCCAGCAGCCCATCGTGGGGACATACTCTAGAGGAGCAGTTCTTC. Its translation: CASSPSWGHTLEEQFF.

V usage is TRBV10-3 and J usage is TRBJ1-5, with D tentatively TRBD1 (6 bases). Trimming stripped 0 bases from V and 4 bases from J, with 19 bases between. The CDR3 is 18 amino acids. Germline loops: CDR1 ENHRY, CDR2 SYGVKD. Here the CDR3 reads CAISESLATRGVNQPQHF. As DNA, the CDR3 is TGTGCCATCAGTGAGTCTTTAGCCACCAGGGGAGTTAATCAGCCCCAGCATTTT.

The J gene is TRBJ1-2, the V gene TRBV29-1; 9 bases map to TRBD1. With 6 bases clipped from V and 8 bases from J, the junction kept 10 bases outside the gene matches. The CDR3 loop spans 13 amino acids. CDR1 SQVTM and CDR2 ANQGSEA come from the germline V gene. CDR3 nucleotide sequence: TGCAGCGTGCGACAGGACAGGGGTGGAGGCTACACCTTC. It codes for CSVRQDRGGGYTF.